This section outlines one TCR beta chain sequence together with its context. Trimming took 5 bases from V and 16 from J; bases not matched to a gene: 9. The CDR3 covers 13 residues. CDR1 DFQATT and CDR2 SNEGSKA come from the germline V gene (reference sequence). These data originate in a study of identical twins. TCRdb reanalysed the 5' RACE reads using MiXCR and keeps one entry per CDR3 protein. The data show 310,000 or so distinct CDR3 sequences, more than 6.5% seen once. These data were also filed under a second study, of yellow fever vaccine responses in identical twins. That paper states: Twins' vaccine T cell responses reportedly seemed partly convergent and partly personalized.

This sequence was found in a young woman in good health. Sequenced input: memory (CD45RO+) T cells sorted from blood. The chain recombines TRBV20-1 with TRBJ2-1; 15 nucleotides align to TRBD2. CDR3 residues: CSAVGTSGRSRFF. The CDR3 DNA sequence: TGCAGTGCTGTCGGGACTAGCGGGAGGAGTAGATTCTTC.